One and the same sample provided the 25 T cell receptor beta chains below, sequenced in a study of blood T cells in healthy people across ages. A second PCR of roughly 7 to 11 cycles used a sample-barcoded 5' primer and a J-beta primer mix. Each CDR3 protein gets one entry after TCRdb re-called the 5' RACE reads with MiXCR. The sample records just over 800,000 distinct CDR3 sequences, around 62% being singletons. The sample taken for sequencing was blood. Receptors originate from a man aged 25-45 years in good health.

The rearrangement joins TRBV5-5 to TRBJ1-5; D is unclear. The V and J ends lost 2 bases and 0 bases respectively, with 15 bases between them. The CDR3 has 17 amino acids. Germline V lookup: CDR1 SGHKS, CDR2 YYEKEE (reference sequence). The CDR3 loop is CASSFRPQANSNQPQHF. The CDR3 coding sequence is TGTGCCAGCAGCTTTAGACCCCAGGCGAATAGCAATCAGCCCCAGCATTTT.

The genes are TRBV28 and TRBJ2-5, with 9 bases matching TRBD1. CDR1 is MDHEN and CDR2 is SYDVKM in the germline V gene. The CDR3 runs to 17 residues. Unmatched junction bases numbered 23, after V lost 5 bases and J lost 13 bases. The CDR3 protein is CASSHKPRTGVYYERYF. CDR3 sequence (DNA): TGTGCCAGCAGTCATAAACCCCGGACAGGGGTTTACTACGAGCGGTACTTC.

The V gene is TRBV29-1, the J gene TRBJ2-7, with D hard to call. Germline V CDR1 and CDR2: SQVTM, ANQGSEA. V was trimmed by 2 bases and J by 1 base, leaving 9 bases between them. CDR3 length equals 13 residues. CDR3 coding DNA: TGCAGCGTTGAAAGCCAGGTTTCCTACGAGCAGTACTTC. This sequence encodes CSVESQVSYEQYF.

The chain recombines TRBV7-2 with TRBJ2-3; D is unresolved. This CDR3 is built from 15 residues. The germline V gene encodes CDR1 SGHTA and CDR2 FQGNSA. The V end was cut by 5 bases, the J end by 0 bases, with 12 bases between. The CDR3: CASSPHPDSTDTQYF. The CDR3 DNA is TGTGCCAGCAGCCCGCACCCGGACAGCACAGATACGCAGTATTTT.

The chain recombines TRBV27 with TRBJ2-5; D remains ambiguous. Trimming left V 5 bases short and J 2 bases short, with 18 bases between. Germline assignment: CDR1 MNHEY and CDR2 SMNVEV (reference sequence). CDR3 length: 16 amino acids. The CDR3 protein is CASSPLRVGPQETQYF. CDR3 bases: TGTGCCAGCAGTCCCTTAAGGGTTGGGCCTCAAGAGACCCAGTACTTC.

The rearrangement uses TRBV7-3 and TRBJ2-7, with 9 bases aligning to TRBD1. J was trimmed by 3 bases and V by 5 bases; bases with no gene match: 11. The germline V gene encodes CDR1 SGHTA and CDR2 FQGTGA. This CDR3 has 16 residues. The CDR3 reads CASSTLTGGGYYEQYF. CDR3 DNA: TGTGCCAGCAGCACACTCACAGGGGGCGGTTACTACGAGCAGTACTTC.

CDR3 protein: CATQTSGDPGTQYF. Here the CDR3 DNA reads TGTGCCACCCAGACTAGCGGGGACCCTGGGACCCAGTACTTC. V gene TRBV27 combines with J gene TRBJ2-7; 11 nucleotides match TRBD2. The closer fit of TRBJ2-5 to the DNA end suggests the J call may be wrong. CDR3 length equals 14 residues. Germline V gives CDR1 MNHEY, CDR2 SMNVEV (reference sequence).

The rearrangement uses TRBV6-6 and TRBJ2-7; 8 bases agree with TRBD1. The CDR3 has 16 amino acids. V trimming: 0 bases; J trimming: 0 bases; junction bases outside the gene matches: 4. Germline V CDR1 and CDR2: MNHNY, SVGAGI (reference sequence). For the CDR3, the DNA is TGTGCCAGCAGTTACTCGAGGGACAGGAGCTCCTACGAGCAGTACTTC. It translates to CASSYSRDRSSYEQYF.

Notes on this clonotype: The junction shows a germline mismatch at one end, possibly a read error. This chain connects TRBV2 to TRBJ2-2; no definite D call. The CDR3 sequence is 14 residues long. Germline CDR1 reads SNHLY; CDR2 reads FYNNEI. The CDR3 nucleotides read TGTGCCAGCAGTGAAGCCTCCTACACTGGGGAGCTGTTTTTT. This encodes CASSEASYTGELFF. Drawing the rest from reference TRBV2 and TRBJ2-2, the complete variable domain is EPEVTQTPSHQVTQMGQEVILRCVPISNHLYFYWYRQILGQKVEFLVSFYNNEISEKSEIFDDQFSVERPDGSNFTLKIRSTKLEDSAMYFCASSEASYTGELFFGEGSRLTVL.

This clonotype turned up a few times. The chain recombines TRBV20-1 with TRBJ2-7, with D unresolved. CDR3 length: 15 residues. CDR1 is DFQATT, CDR2 SNEGSKA, per germline (reference sequence). V lost 2 bases and J 2 bases, leaving 16 bases between the germline ends. CDR3 region: CSARRDLHGAYEQYF. CDR3 sequence (DNA): TGCAGTGCTAGAAGGGATCTACATGGGGCCTACGAGCAGTACTTC.

The CDR3 nucleotides read TGTGCCAGTCACGGGGGGGATACGCAGTATTTT. As protein: CASHGGDTQYF. This chain connects TRBV6-5 to TRBJ2-3; 7 bases line up with TRBD2. The CDR3 extends over 11 amino acids. Germline V gene lookup returns CDR1 MNHEY and CDR2 SVGAGI. With 9 bases clipped from V and 6 bases from J, the junction kept 3 bases outside the gene matches.

The CDR3 region is CASSQDIALVYEQYF. In DNA, the CDR3 is TGTGCCAGCAGCCAAGATATTGCACTGGTCTACGAGCAGTACTTC. This chain connects TRBV3-1 to TRBJ2-4; no clear D. The J call could be wrong; TRBJ2-7 is a better fit for the DNA end. Germline CDR1 reads LGHDT; CDR2 reads YNNKEL (reference sequence). The CDR3 covers 15 residues.

This clonotype was seen more than once but under ten times. This chain joins TRBV12-3 or TRBV12-4 and TRBJ2-7, with 7 bases identical to TRBD2. This CDR3 contains 14 residues. V shed 7 bases and J 0 bases; nucleotides not matched to a gene: 6. Here the CDR3 DNA reads TGTGCCAGCAACCAAGCGGGACCCTCCTACGAGCAGTACTTC. Translation: CASNQAGPSYEQYF.

The chain couples TRBV20-1 to TRBJ2-3; D possibly corresponds to TRBD2 (7 bases). There are 11 residues in the CDR3. From germline, CDR1 is DFQATT and CDR2 SNEGSKA (reference sequence). Trimming pared 7 bases from V and 5 bases from J, leaving 10 bases between. The CDR3 loop is CSGGGRDTQYF. CDR3 nucleotide sequence: TGCAGTGGGGGGGGCAGAGATACGCAGTATTTT.

J is TRBJ2-1 and V is TRBV20-1; D unclear. V was shortened by 6 bases and J by 7 bases, with 7 bases between the two germline ends. CDR3 length: 10 amino acids. Germline CDR1 DFQATT, CDR2 SNEGSKA (reference sequence). The CDR3 bases are TGCAGTGCAGGGTTGAATGAGCAGTTCTTC. It specifies CSAGLNEQFF.

The chain is built from TRBV27 and TRBJ2-7, with TRBD1 matching 7 bases. The length of the CDR3 is 16 residues. The trim removed 5 bases at V and 6 bases at J, leaving 16 bases unmatched. CDR1 MNHEY and CDR2 SMNVEV come from the germline V gene (reference sequence). The CDR3 loop reads CASSTYGDSGPSEQYF. The DNA of the CDR3 is TGTGCCAGCAGTACGTATGGGGACAGTGGTCCCAGCGAGCAGTACTTC.

The chain combines TRBV27 with TRBJ2-1; 8 bases line up with TRBD2. Matching the DNA end better, TRBJ2-7 makes the J call doubtful. The CDR3 length is 15 residues. CDR1 MNHEY and CDR2 SMNVEV come from the germline V gene (reference sequence). This chain's CDR3 is CASSFRGGNYNEQYF. CDR3 nucleotide sequence: TGTGCCAGCAGTTTCCGCGGGGGGAACTACAATGAGCAGTACTTC.

The chain recombines TRBV12-3 or TRBV12-4 with TRBJ2-3, with 7 bases fitting TRBD2. The length of the CDR3 is 15 residues. After removal of 4 bases from V and 0 bases from J, the junction contained 4 bases not matched to a gene. The CDR3 spells CASSSSGGSTDTQYF. As DNA, the CDR3 is TGTGCCAGCAGTTCCTCGGGGGGAAGCACAGATACGCAGTATTTT.

This chain connects TRBV6-1 to TRBJ1-2; tentatively, D is TRBD1 (5 bases). Trimming removed 2 bases at V and 2 bases at J, with 18 bases between. From germline, CDR1 is MNHNS and CDR2 SASEGT. The CDR3 contains 17 residues. For the CDR3, the DNA is TGTGCCAGCAGTGAAAGGCCGAGGGACTGGGGGAACTATGGCTACACCTTC. It translates to CASSERPRDWGNYGYTF.

The chain is built from TRBV9 and TRBJ2-3, with 8 bases that match TRBD1. Germline values: CDR1 SGDLS, CDR2 YYNGEE. The CDR3 totals 15 residues. The V segment lost 3 bases and the J segment 6 bases; nucleotides outside the gene matches: 9. The CDR3 loop reads CASSAISQGGDTQYF. CDR3 bases: TGTGCCAGCAGCGCGATATCACAGGGGGGTGATACGCAGTATTTT.

This sequence joins TRBV20-1 and TRBJ2-4; D may be TRBD1 (6 bases). This CDR3 comprises 16 residues. From germline, CDR1 is DFQATT and CDR2 SNEGSKA (reference sequence). V gave up 6 bases and J gave up 0 bases, with 18 bases separating them. CDR3 loop: CSATSRTDLAKNIQYF. In nucleotides, the CDR3 is TGCAGTGCCACCTCGCGGACAGACTTAGCCAAAAACATTCAGTACTTC.

Of note for this clonotype: A read error may explain this, as a much larger clone is one base away. The chain links TRBV20-1 to TRBJ2-3, with D perhaps being TRBD1 or TRBD2 (6 bases each). The germline gives CDR1 DFQATT, CDR2 SNEGSKA (reference sequence). The length of the CDR3 is 15 residues. The CDR3 nucleotides are TGCAGTGCTCTATCTAGCTCGGGGGCCACAGAGACGCAGTATTTT. It is translated as CSALSSSGATETQYF.

V usage is TRBV9 and J usage is TRBJ2-7; 9 nucleotides match TRBD2. CDR3 length: 15 amino acids. With 4 bases clipped from V and 0 bases from J, the junction kept 5 bases outside the gene matches. Germline V gene lookup returns CDR1 SGDLS and CDR2 YYNGEE. CDR3 protein: CASSPSGEASYEQYF. CDR3 DNA sequence: TGTGCCAGCAGCCCTAGCGGGGAAGCCTCCTACGAGCAGTACTTC.

The J gene is TRBJ2-4, the V gene TRBV12-3 or TRBV12-4; maybe TRBD1 (5 bases). This CDR3 has 15 amino acids. Trimming left V 3 bases short and J 0 bases short, with 9 bases between. CDR3: CASSFRQLAKNIQYF. The CDR3 DNA reads as TGTGCCAGCAGTTTCCGACAGTTAGCCAAAAACATTCAGTACTTC.

V and J are TRBV20-1 and TRBJ2-1; the match to TRBD2 covers 11 bases. This CDR3 has 14 amino acids. Germline V lookup: CDR1 DFQATT, CDR2 SNEGSKA (reference sequence). J was trimmed by 7 bases and V by 6 bases; bases with no gene match: 8. Written as DNA, the CDR3 is TGCAGTGCGCCTAGGACTAGCGGGTGGAATGAGCAGTTCTTC. Translating it yields CSAPRTSGWNEQFF.